This TCR beta chain was sequenced during a study of beta chain features in type 1 diabetes. On the study more broadly: Patients did not differ from healthy donors in age, gender or cell yield. The study, taken as a whole, reports: Moderate yet significant TCRB CDR3 shortening was seen in Type 1 diabetes patients in all four CD4+ subsets.

Germline assignment: CDR1 SGHTS and CDR2 YDEGEE. Germline trimming cut 4 bases from V and 3 bases from J; bases unmatched to any gene: 5. This CDR3 has 15 amino acids. This clone was recorded many times. As yet, its antigen is unknown. Every isolated RNA sample was fully reverse transcribed, so sequencing captured expressed TCRB transcripts. Sequencing was performed with immunoSEQ multiplex PCR; in TCRdb, only in-frame clones are kept and a portion is missing. The sample has about 170,000 clones; around 7.8% are singletons. J is TRBJ2-3 and V is TRBV5-8, with 10 bases aligning to TRBD1. Sequenced: central memory CD4+ T cells from blood. The receptor was derived from a woman aged 40 to 50 with type 1 diabetes. CDR3 DNA sequence: TGTGCCAGCAGCAGGGACAGGGGTCGGACAGATACGCAGTATTTT. Translation: CASSRDRGRTDTQYF.